A selection of T cell receptor beta chains follows, all from one sample in a study of blood T cell repertoires in COVID-19. Only in-frame clones appear in the TCRdb table, and some are missing; sequencing was by immunoSEQ multiplex PCR. The sample shows about 84,000 clones, 75% to 85% of them seen only once. The sample taken for sequencing was peripheral blood. The receptors come from a woman of 80 years or more with acute or convalescent COVID-19. Both conserved end residues are part of each CDR3. The order of the fields is CDR3 DNA, CDR3 protein, V gene, J gene, CDR3 length, D gene, clone size. D genes are given only for firm matches. Only some rows state a clone size, as once, few, many or a class for expanded clones.

DNA: TGTGCCACCAGCAGAGTAATTAACAGGGGAAATGAGCAGTTCTTC
CDR3: CATSRVINRGNEQFF
V: TRBV15
J: TRBJ2-1
length: 15
D: TRBD1
size: NA

DNA: TGCGCCAGCAGGGAACTAGCGGGAGCTTTCGAGCAGTACTTC
CDR3: CASRELAGAFEQYF
V: TRBV5-1
J: TRBJ2-7
length: 14
D: TRBD2
size: once

DNA: TGTGCCAGCAAGACTAGCGGTCTAGCCAAAAACATTCAGTACTTC
CDR3: CASKTSGLAKNIQYF
V: TRBV19
J: TRBJ2-4
length: 15
D: TRBD2
size: NA

DNA: TGCGCCAGCCAAACGACTAGCGGGAGTATAGATACGCAGTATTTT
CDR3: CASQTTSGSIDTQYF
V: TRBV5-1
J: TRBJ2-3
length: 15
D: TRBD2
size: NA

DNA: TGCGCCAGCAGCCAGACACTAGCCAAAAACATTCAGTACTTC
CDR3: CASSQTLAKNIQYF
V: TRBV4-1
J: TRBJ2-4
length: 14
D: NA
size: NA

DNA: TGTGCCAGCAGCTTAGGCGGAGTTGGAACCCAGTACTTC
CDR3: CASSLGGVGTQYF
V: TRBV11-3
J: TRBJ2-5
length: 13
D: NA
size: NA

DNA: TGTGCCATCAGCCGGACTAGCGGCCAAGAGACCCAGTACTTC
CDR3: CAISRTSGQETQYF
V: TRBV10-3
J: TRBJ2-5
length: 14
D: TRBD2
size: once

DNA: TGTGCCAGCAGCAAAGATCGGACAAGACCGACTACGCAGTATTTT
CDR3: CASSKDRTRPTTQYF
V: TRBV21-1
J: TRBJ2-3
length: 15
D: NA
size: NA

DNA: TGTGCCAGCAGTGATTCAGGGTATAATTCACCCCTCCACTTT
CDR3: CASSDSGYNSPLHF
V: TRBV2
J: TRBJ1-6
length: 14
D: NA
size: NA

DNA: TGTGCCAGCAGAGTGGGCGGGAGGGCCGCCTACGAGCAGTACTTC
CDR3: CASRVGGRAAYEQYF
V: TRBV28
J: TRBJ2-7
length: 15
D: TRBD2
size: NA

DNA: TGTGCCAGCAGCTTGGTTGCAGGGATCTATGGCTACACCTTC
CDR3: CASSLVAGIYGYTF
V: TRBV5-6
J: TRBJ1-2
length: 14
D: NA
size: NA

DNA: TGCGCCAGCAGCTCGACTAGCGGTCCATACAATGAGCAGTTCTTC
CDR3: CASSSTSGPYNEQFF
V: TRBV5-1
J: TRBJ2-1
length: 15
D: TRBD2
size: NA

DNA: TGTGCCAGCAGCCCTGACAGGGGTGCTCTCAATCAGCCCCAGCATTTT
CDR3: CASSPDRGALNQPQHF
V: TRBV7-2
J: TRBJ1-5
length: 16
D: TRBD1
size: NA

DNA: TGTGCCACCAGCAGAGACCCGGGACAGGCGAACACTGAAGCTTTCTTT
CDR3: CATSRDPGQANTEAFF
V: TRBV15
J: TRBJ1-1
length: 16
D: TRBD1
size: NA

DNA: TGTGCCAGTATGGAGGGGGCGACGGGTTACACTGAAGCTTTCTTT
CDR3: CASMEGATGYTEAFF
V: TRBV7-9
J: TRBJ1-1
length: 15
D: TRBD1
size: NA

DNA: TGTGCTAGCAGCTGGAAATACATTGGGCAGGGGGACACCGGGGAGCTGTTTTTT
CDR3: CASSWKYIGQGDTGELFF
V: TRBV7-7
J: TRBJ2-2
length: 18
D: TRBD1
size: once

DNA: TGTGCCAGTAGGTTAGCGGGAGGGCCCTCGATCTACAATGAGCAGTTCTTC
CDR3: CASRLAGGPSIYNEQFF
V: TRBV19
J: TRBJ2-1
length: 17
D: TRBD2
size: NA

DNA: TGTGCCAGCAGCGTAGCTACTCGCGGGATTAGCTCCTACAATGAGCAGTTCTTC
CDR3: CASSVATRGISSYNEQFF
V: TRBV9
J: TRBJ2-1
length: 18
D: NA
size: once

DNA: TGTGCCAGCAGCTTGAGCGGGGGGCTGGTCAATGAGCAGTTCTTC
CDR3: CASSLSGGLVNEQFF
V: TRBV5-5
J: TRBJ2-1
length: 15
D: TRBD2
size: NA

DNA: TGTGCCAGCAGTGGAACCCGGACAGGGAGAGGCTACACCTTC
CDR3: CASSGTRTGRGYTF
V: TRBV25-1
J: TRBJ1-2
length: 14
D: TRBD1
size: NA

DNA: TGTGCCAGCAGCCTACTAGCAGCGGGAGCGGTCTCTGGGGCCAACGTCCTGACTTTC
CDR3: CASSLLAAGAVSGANVLTF
V: TRBV7-2
J: TRBJ2-6
length: 19
D: TRBD2
size: few

DNA: TGTGCCTCTCGGAGAGGGATGGAGGGCGATGAGCAGTTCTTC
CDR3: CASRRGMEGDEQFF
V: TRBV10-3
J: TRBJ2-1
length: 14
D: NA
size: NA

DNA: TGTGCCAGTAGCCCAAGGGTTGGGGGGTCGTATGACGAGCAGTACTTC
CDR3: CASSPRVGGSYDEQYF
V: TRBV19
J: TRBJ2-7
length: 16
D: NA
size: NA

DNA: TGTGCCAGCAGTTATCTGGGACAGGGGAAAGGTGAGCAGTTCTTC
CDR3: CASSYLGQGKGEQFF
V: TRBV6-6
J: TRBJ2-1
length: 15
D: TRBD1
size: NA

DNA: TGTGCCAGCAGCTATAGCTGGGAGGGGGAGACCCAGTACTTC
CDR3: CASSYSWEGETQYF
V: TRBV7-2
J: TRBJ2-5
length: 14
D: TRBD2
size: NA

DNA: TGTGCCACACACCTCCGGGACTACGAGCAGTACTTC
CDR3: CATHLRDYEQYF
V: TRBV24-1
J: TRBJ2-7
length: 12
D: NA
size: NA

DNA: TGTGCCATCAGTGAAAGAGGGACAGGGTCCTACGAGCAGTACTTC
CDR3: CAISERGTGSYEQYF
V: TRBV10-3
J: TRBJ2-7
length: 15
D: TRBD1
size: NA

DNA: TGTGCCAGCTCACCCCAGGGGGTTACTGAAGCTTTCTTT
CDR3: CASSPQGVTEAFF
V: TRBV18
J: TRBJ1-1
length: 13
D: TRBD1
size: NA

DNA: TGTGCCAGCAGTCCACAGGGAGCAACTAATGAAAAACTGTTTTTT
CDR3: CASSPQGATNEKLFF
V: TRBV6-5
J: TRBJ1-4
length: 15
D: NA
size: NA

DNA: TGTGCCAGCAGATTCGACAGGGCAGGCACAGATACGCAGTATTTT
CDR3: CASRFDRAGTDTQYF
V: TRBV5-5
J: TRBJ2-3
length: 15
D: TRBD1
size: NA

DNA: TGTGCCAGCAGCCCGGACTACCAAGAGACCCAGTACTTC
CDR3: CASSPDYQETQYF
V: TRBV5-6
J: TRBJ2-5
length: 13
D: NA
size: NA

DNA: TGCGCCAGCAGCCAAGGGGGGGACTATGGCTACACCTTC
CDR3: CASSQGGDYGYTF
V: TRBV4-1
J: TRBJ1-2
length: 13
D: NA
size: few

DNA: TGCGCCAGCAGCCAAGGGGGGACAGGGCTGGGGGATACGCAGTATTTT
CDR3: CASSQGGTGLGDTQYF
V: TRBV4-1
J: TRBJ2-3
length: 16
D: TRBD1
size: NA

DNA: TGTGCCAGCAGTTCTTCCTCCCCGGCTGAAGCTTTCTTT
CDR3: CASSSSSPAEAFF
V: TRBV6-5
J: TRBJ1-1
length: 13
D: NA
size: NA

DNA: TGTGCCATCAGTGATGGGGGACAGGGGTATGGCTACACCTTC
CDR3: CAISDGGQGYGYTF
V: TRBV10-3
J: TRBJ1-2
length: 14
D: TRBD1
size: few

DNA: TGCAGCGCCCCGTACCGCACGAAAGAGGGACTAGCGGGAGTCAATGAGCAGTTCTTC
CDR3: CSAPYRTKEGLAGVNEQFF
V: TRBV29-1
J: TRBJ2-1
length: 19
D: TRBD2
size: NA

DNA: TGTGCCAGTAGTACGGGTCTAGATCAGCCCCAGCATTTT
CDR3: CASSTGLDQPQHF
V: TRBV19
J: TRBJ1-5
length: 13
D: NA
size: NA

DNA: TGTGCCAGCAGTGAAAGGGGGACCCAGTACTTC
CDR3: CASSERGTQYF
V: TRBV6-1
J: TRBJ2-5
length: 11
D: NA
size: NA

DNA: TGTGCCAGCAGCTTTCTAGCGGGAGGGACCTACAATGAGCAGTTCTTC
CDR3: CASSFLAGGTYNEQFF
V: TRBV27
J: TRBJ2-1
length: 16
D: TRBD2
size: NA

DNA: TGTGCCAGCAGTCGTGGTCAGGGGGCCACCGGCTACACCTTC
CDR3: CASSRGQGATGYTF
V: TRBV6-2/TRBV6-3
J: TRBJ1-2
length: 14
D: TRBD1
size: NA

DNA: TGTGCCAGCTCAGCCACCTGGGCAGGGCACGAGCAGTACTTC
CDR3: CASSATWAGHEQYF
V: TRBV6-5
J: TRBJ2-7
length: 14
D: NA
size: NA

DNA: TGTGCCAGCAGCCAACTGGGACTAGCGGGGTCCCTGCAGTATTTT
CDR3: CASSQLGLAGSLQYF
V: TRBV4-2
J: TRBJ2-3
length: 15
D: TRBD2
size: NA

DNA: TGTGCCAGCAGCAGGACTAGCGGAGACTATCAAGAGACCCAGTACTTC
CDR3: CASSRTSGDYQETQYF
V: TRBV5-4
J: TRBJ2-5
length: 16
D: TRBD2
size: NA

DNA: TGTGCCAGCAGCGGGGGACAGGGGATGAACGAGCAGTACTTC
CDR3: CASSGGQGMNEQYF
V: TRBV7-3
J: TRBJ2-7
length: 14
D: TRBD1
size: NA

DNA: TGTGCCAGCAGCCCTGACAGTGGCGGGGTAGCTTTCTTT
CDR3: CASSPDSGGVAFF
V: TRBV7-9
J: TRBJ1-1
length: 13
D: NA
size: NA

DNA: TGTGCCAGCAGGGGCCAGGGCCAGCCCCAGCATTTT
CDR3: CASRGQGQPQHF
V: TRBV6-6
J: TRBJ1-5
length: 12
D: NA
size: NA

DNA: TGTGCCAGCAGAAGACAGCCGCAGAATTCACCCCTCCACTTT
CDR3: CASRRQPQNSPLHF
V: TRBV6-5
J: TRBJ1-6
length: 14
D: NA
size: NA

DNA: TGCAGTGCTAGTCGGGGGAGAAGGGCCTACAATGAGCAGTTCTTC
CDR3: CSASRGRRAYNEQFF
V: TRBV20-1
J: TRBJ2-1
length: 15
D: NA
size: NA

DNA: TGTGCCAGCACCGGACTGGGGGAGCTGTTTTTT
CDR3: CASTGLGELFF
V: TRBV6-6
J: TRBJ2-2
length: 11
D: NA
size: NA

DNA: TGTGCCAGCAGTCACGGGACAGGGGGTGTGAACACTGAAGCTTTCTTT
CDR3: CASSHGTGGVNTEAFF
V: TRBV28
J: TRBJ1-1
length: 16
D: TRBD1
size: NA

DNA: TGTGCCAGCAGCTTAGACGGGGCAGGGGGCATGAACACTGAAGCTTTCTTT
CDR3: CASSLDGAGGMNTEAFF
V: TRBV11-3
J: TRBJ1-1
length: 17
D: TRBD1
size: NA

DNA: TGTGCCTGGAGTGCTCTAGCGGGCCACAATGAGCAGTTCTTC
CDR3: CAWSALAGHNEQFF
V: TRBV30
J: TRBJ2-1
length: 14
D: TRBD2
size: NA